This T cell receptor (beta chain) was identified in a study of patients and donors after allogeneic stem cell transplantation (dated by TCRdb to the early 2020s). About this clonotype: Its binding antigen is unknown. The input lacks base qualities; no much larger clone sits a single base away.

Libraries were built with RT-PCR. TCRdb lists the instrument as NextSeq 550. TCRdb redid the processing of the public reads, applying fastp at Q25 and MiXCR, and retained in-frame beta chains. Rows are combined by CDR3 protein, so each entry shows the most common genes and DNA. The sample data list approximately 200,000 distinct CDR3 sequences, and 35% to 45% of these were observed just once. The ten largest clones capture around 10% of the sample. This TCR derives from a human donor who was either an allogeneic HSCT recipient or a stem cell or donor lymphocyte infusion donor (not recorded which). It is not recorded whose cells these are; they may come from a transplant donor. The sequencing sample was made of blood, either unsorted or a sorted T cell fraction (not recorded which).

The nucleotides read TGTGCCAGCAGCCTACAAAGGTCAACTAATGAAAAACTGTTTTTT. Its product reads: CASSLQRSTNEKLFF. Recombination linked TRBV7-9 to TRBJ1-4; the D gene cannot be resolved reliably. Reading the germline V gene (reference sequence) gives CDR1 SEHNR and CDR2 FQNEAQ. The CDR3 runs 15 amino acids, cysteine and phenylalanine included. The CDR3 DNA has 45 bases and is translated from base 1. V is reduced by 5 bases and J by 0 bases, leaving a spacing of 10 bases between them.